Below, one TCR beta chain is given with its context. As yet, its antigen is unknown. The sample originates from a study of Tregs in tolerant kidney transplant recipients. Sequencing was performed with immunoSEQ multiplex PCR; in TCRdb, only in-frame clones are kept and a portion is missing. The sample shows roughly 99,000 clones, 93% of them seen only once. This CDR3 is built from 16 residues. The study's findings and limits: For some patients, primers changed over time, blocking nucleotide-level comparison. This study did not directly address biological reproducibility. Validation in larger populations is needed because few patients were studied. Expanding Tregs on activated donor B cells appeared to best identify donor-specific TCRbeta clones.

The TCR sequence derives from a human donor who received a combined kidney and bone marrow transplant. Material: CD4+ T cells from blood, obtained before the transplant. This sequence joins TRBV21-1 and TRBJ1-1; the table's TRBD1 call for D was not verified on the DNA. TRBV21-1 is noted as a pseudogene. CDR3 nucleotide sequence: TGTGCCAGCAGCAAAGAGGGCAGGGGAAATGGCACTGAAGCTTTCTTT. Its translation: CASSKEGRGNGTEAFF.